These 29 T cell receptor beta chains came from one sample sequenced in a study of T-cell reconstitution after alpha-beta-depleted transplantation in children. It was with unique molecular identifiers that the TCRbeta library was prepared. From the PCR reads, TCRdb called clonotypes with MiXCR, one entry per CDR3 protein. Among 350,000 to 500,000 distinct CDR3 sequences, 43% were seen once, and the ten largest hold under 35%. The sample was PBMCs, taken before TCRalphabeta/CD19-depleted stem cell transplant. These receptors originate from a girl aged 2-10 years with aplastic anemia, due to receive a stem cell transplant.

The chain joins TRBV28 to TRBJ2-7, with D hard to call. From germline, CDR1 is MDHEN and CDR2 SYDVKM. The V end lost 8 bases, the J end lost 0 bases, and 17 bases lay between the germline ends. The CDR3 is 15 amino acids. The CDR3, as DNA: TGTGCCAGCCTCAACCCCAGGATAGGCTCCTACGAGCAGTACTTC. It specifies CASLNPRIGSYEQYF. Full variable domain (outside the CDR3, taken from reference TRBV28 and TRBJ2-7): DVKVTQSSRYLVKRTGEKVFLECVQDMDHENMFWYRQDPGLGLRLIYFSYDVKMKEKGDIPEGYSVSREKKERFSLILESASTNQTSMYLCASLNPRIGSYEQYFGPGTRLTVT.

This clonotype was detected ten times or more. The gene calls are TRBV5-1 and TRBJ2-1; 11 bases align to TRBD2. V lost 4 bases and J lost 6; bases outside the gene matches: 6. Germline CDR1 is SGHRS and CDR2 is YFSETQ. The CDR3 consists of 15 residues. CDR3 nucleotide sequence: TGCGCCAGCAGCCACCCGGGACTAGCGGCCAATGAGCAGTTCTTC. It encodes CASSHPGLAANEQFF.

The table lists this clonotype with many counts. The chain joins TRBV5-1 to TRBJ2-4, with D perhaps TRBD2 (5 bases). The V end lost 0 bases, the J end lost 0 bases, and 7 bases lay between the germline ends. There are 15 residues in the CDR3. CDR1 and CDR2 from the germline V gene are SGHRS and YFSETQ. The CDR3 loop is CASSLGSVAKNIQYF. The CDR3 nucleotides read TGCGCCAGCAGCTTGGGTAGCGTAGCCAAAAACATTCAGTACTTC.

CDR3 coding DNA: TGCAGTGCTAGAAACGTGAAGGTTATGAACACTGAAGCTTTCTTT. Translated: CSARNVKVMNTEAFF. The chain combines TRBV20-1 with TRBJ1-1; D gene ambiguous. Germline CDR1 and CDR2: DFQATT and SNEGSKA (reference sequence). Trimming stripped 2 bases from V and 0 bases from J, with 13 bases between. This CDR3 comprises 15 residues.

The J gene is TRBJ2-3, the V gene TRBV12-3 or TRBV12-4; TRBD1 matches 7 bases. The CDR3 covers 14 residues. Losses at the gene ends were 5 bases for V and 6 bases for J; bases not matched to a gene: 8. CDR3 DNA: TGTGCCAGCAGTGACTCCTTAGGGGGCGATACGCAGTATTTT. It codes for CASSDSLGGDTQYF.

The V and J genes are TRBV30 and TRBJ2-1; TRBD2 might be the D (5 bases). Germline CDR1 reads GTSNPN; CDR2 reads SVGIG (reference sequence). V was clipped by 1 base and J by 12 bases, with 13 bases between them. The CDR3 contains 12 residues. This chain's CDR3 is CAWSAGSGGQFF. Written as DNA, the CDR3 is TGTGCCTGGAGTGCTGGGAGCGGTGGGCAGTTCTTC.

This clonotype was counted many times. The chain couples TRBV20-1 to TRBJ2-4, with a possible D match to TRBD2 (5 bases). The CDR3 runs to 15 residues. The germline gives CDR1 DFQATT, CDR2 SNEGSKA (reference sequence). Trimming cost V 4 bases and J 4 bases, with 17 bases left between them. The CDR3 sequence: CSAIPPRESKNIQYF. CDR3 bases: TGCAGTGCTATACCCCCAAGGGAGTCGAAAAACATTCAGTACTTC.

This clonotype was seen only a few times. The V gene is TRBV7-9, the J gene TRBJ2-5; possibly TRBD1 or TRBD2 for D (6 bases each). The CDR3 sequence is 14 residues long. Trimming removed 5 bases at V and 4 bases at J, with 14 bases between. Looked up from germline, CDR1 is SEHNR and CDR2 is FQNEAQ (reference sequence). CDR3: CASSPQGRGETQYF. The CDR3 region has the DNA TGTGCCAGCAGCCCCCAGGGGCGGGGAGAGACCCAGTACTTC. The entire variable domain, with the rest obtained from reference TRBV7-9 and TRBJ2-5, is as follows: DTGVSQNPRHKITKRGQNVTFRCDPISEHNRLYWYRQTLGQGPEFLTYFQNEAQLEKSRLLSDRFSAERPKGSFSTLEIQRTEQGDSAMYLCASSPQGRGETQYFGPGTRLLVL.

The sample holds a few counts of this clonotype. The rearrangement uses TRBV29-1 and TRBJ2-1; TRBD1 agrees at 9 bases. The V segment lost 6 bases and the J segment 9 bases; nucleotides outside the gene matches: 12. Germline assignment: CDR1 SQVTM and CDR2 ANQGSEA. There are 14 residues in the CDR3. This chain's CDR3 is CSVEGDRAVGEQFF. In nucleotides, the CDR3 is TGCAGCGTCGAGGGGGACAGGGCTGTAGGTGAGCAGTTCTTC.

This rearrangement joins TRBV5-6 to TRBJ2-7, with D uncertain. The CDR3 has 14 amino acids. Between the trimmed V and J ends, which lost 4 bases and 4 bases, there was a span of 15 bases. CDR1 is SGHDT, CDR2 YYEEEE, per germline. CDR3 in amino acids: CASSPSESLYEQYF. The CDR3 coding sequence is TGTGCCAGCAGCCCCAGCGAGTCCTTATACGAGCAGTACTTC.

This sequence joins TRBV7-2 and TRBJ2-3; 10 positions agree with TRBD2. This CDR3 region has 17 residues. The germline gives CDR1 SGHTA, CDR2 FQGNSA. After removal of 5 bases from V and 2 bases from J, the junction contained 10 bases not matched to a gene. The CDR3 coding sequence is TGTGCCAGCAGCCCCTGGCGTAGCGGGGGGAACACAGATACGCAGTATTTT. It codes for CASSPWRSGGNTDTQYF. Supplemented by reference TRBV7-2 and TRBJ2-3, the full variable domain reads GAGVSQSPSNKVTEKGKDVELRCDPISGHTALYWYRQSLGQGLEFLIYFQGNSAPDKSGLPSDRFSAERTGGSVSTLTIQRTQQEDSAVYLCASSPWRSGGNTDTQYFGPGTRLTVL.

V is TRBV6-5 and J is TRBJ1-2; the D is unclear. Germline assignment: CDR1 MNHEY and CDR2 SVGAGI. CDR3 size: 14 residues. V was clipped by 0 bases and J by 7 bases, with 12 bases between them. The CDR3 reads CASSYSPDVGGYTF. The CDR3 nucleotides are TGTGCCAGCAGTTACTCGCCGGACGTCGGTGGCTACACCTTC.

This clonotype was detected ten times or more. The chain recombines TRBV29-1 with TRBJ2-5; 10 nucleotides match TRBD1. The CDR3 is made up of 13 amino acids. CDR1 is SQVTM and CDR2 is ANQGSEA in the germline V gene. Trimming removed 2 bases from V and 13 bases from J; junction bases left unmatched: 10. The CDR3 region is CSVERGTGTGVYF. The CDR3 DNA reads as TGCAGCGTTGAAAGGGGGACGGGGACAGGGGTGTACTTC.

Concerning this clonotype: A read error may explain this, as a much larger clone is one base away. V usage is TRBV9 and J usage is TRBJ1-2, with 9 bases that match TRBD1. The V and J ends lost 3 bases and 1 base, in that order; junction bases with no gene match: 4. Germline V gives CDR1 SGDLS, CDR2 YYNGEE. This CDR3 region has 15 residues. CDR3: CASSAPGQGNYGYTF. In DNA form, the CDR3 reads TGTGCCAGCAGCGCCCCGGGACAGGGTAACTATGGCTACACCTTC. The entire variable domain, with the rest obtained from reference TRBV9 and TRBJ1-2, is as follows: DSGVTQTPKHLITATGQRVTLRCSPRSGDLSVYWYQQSLDQGLQFLIQYYNGEERAKGNILERFSAQQFPDLHSELNLSSLELGDSALYFCASSAPGQGNYGYTFGSGTRLTVV.

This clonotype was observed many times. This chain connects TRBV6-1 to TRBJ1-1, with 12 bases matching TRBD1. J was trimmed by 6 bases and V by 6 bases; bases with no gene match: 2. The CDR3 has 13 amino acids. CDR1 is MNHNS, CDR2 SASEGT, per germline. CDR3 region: CASRGQGAPEAFF. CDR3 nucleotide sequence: TGTGCCAGCAGGGGACAGGGGGCGCCTGAAGCTTTCTTT.

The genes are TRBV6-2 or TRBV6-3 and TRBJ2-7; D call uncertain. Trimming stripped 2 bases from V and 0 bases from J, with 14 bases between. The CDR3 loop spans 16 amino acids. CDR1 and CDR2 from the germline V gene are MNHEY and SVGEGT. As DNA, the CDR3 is TGTGCCAGCAGTTACGGATTGCGACAAACCTCCTACGAGCAGTACTTC. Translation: CASSYGLRQTSYEQYF.

The CDR3 DNA is TGTGCCAGCAGCTGGGACAGGGGAAGCTCTGGAAACACCATATATTTT. It specifies CASSWDRGSSGNTIYF. The genes are TRBV9 and TRBJ1-3; 10 positions agree with TRBD1. After removal of 4 bases from V and 0 bases from J, the junction contained 4 bases not matched to a gene. In germline, CDR1 is SGDLS, CDR2 YYNGEE. The length of the CDR3 is 16 residues.

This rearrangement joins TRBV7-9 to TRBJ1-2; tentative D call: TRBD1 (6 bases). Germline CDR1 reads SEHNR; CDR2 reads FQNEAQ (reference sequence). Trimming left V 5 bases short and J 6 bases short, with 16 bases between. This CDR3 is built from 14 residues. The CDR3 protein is CASSALGARDGYTF. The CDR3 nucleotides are TGTGCCAGCAGCGCCCTGGGGGCGAGGGATGGCTACACCTTC.

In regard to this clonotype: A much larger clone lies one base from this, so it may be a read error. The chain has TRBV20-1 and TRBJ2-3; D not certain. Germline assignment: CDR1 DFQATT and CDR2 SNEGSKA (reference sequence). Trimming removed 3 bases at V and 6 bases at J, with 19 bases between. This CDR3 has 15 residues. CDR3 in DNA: TGCAGTGCTAGCCCCCCTAGAGTCAGTTGGGATACGCAGTATTTT. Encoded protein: CSASPPRVSWDTQYF.

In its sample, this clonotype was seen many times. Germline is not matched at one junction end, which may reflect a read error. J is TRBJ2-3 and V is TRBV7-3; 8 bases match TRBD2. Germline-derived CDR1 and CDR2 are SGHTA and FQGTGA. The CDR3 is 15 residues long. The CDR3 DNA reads TGTGCCAGCAGCCTAACTAGCGGAGGCACAGATACGCAGTATTTT. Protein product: CASSLTSGGTDTQYF.

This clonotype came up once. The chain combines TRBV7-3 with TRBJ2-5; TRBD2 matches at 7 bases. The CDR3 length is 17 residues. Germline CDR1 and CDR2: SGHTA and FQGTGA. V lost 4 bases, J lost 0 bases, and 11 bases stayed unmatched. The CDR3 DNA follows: TGTGCCAGCAGCTCAAGCTGGGAGCGGGGCAACCAAGAGACCCAGTACTTC. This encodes CASSSSWERGNQETQYF.

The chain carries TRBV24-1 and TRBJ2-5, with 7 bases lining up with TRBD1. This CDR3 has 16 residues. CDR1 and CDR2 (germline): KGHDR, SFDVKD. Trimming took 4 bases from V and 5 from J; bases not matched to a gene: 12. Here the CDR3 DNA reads TGTGCCACCAGTGAGAACTCCGGGACAGAGGAGGAGACCCAGTACTTC. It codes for CATSENSGTEEETQYF.

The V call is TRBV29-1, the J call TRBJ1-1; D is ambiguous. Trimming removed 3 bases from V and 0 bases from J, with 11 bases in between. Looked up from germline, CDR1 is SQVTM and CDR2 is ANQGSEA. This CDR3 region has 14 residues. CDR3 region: CSVEGLSMNTEAFF. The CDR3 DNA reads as TGCAGCGTTGAGGGTCTATCGATGAACACTGAAGCTTTCTTT.

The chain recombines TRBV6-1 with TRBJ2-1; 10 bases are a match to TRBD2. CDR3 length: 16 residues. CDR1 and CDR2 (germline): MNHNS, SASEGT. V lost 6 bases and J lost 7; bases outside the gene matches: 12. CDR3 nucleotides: TGTGCCAGCAGACCTCCGGGACTAGCGTATGGGAATGAGCAGTTCTTC. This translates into CASRPPGLAYGNEQFF.

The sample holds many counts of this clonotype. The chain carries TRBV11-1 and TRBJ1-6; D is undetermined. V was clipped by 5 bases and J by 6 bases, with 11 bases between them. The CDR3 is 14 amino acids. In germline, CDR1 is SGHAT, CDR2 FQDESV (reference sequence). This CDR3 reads CASSRASVNSPLHF. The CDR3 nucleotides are TGTGCCAGCAGCCGCGCATCGGTTAATTCACCCCTCCACTTT.

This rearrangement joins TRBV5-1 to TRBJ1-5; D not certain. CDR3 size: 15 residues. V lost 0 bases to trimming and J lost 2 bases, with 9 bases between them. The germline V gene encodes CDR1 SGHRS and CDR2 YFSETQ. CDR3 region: CASSLAAGRNQPQHF. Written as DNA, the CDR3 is TGCGCCAGCAGCTTGGCAGCAGGACGCAATCAGCCCCAGCATTTT. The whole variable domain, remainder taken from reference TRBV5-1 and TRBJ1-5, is KAGVTQTPRYLIKTRGQQVTLSCSPISGHRSVSWYQQTPGQGLQFLFEYFSETQRNKGNFPGRFSGRQFSNSRSEMNVSTLELGDSALYLCASSLAAGRNQPQHFGDGTRLSIL.

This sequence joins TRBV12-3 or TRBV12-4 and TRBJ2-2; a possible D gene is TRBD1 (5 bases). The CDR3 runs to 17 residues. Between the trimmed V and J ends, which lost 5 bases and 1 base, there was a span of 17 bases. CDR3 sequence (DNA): TGTGCCAGCAGTCCCCGGCCCCGGACACTGAACACCGGGGAGCTGTTTTTT. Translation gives CASSPRPRTLNTGELFF.

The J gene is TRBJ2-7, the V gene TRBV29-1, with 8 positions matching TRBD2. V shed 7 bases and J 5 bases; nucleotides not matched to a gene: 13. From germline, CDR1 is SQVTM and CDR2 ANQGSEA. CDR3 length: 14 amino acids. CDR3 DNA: TGCAGCGCCCTCCTTAGCGGGGCTGGGGACGAGCAGTACTTC. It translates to CSALLSGAGDEQYF.

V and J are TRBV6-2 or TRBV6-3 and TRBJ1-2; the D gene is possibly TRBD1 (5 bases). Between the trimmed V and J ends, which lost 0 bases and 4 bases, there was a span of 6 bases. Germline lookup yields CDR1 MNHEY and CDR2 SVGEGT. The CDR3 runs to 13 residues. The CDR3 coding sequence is TGTGCCAGCAGTTACTCCGGGGCCTATGGCTACACCTTC. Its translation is CASSYSGAYGYTF.